Shown below are 29 T cell receptor beta chains from a single sample sequenced in a study of blood T cell repertoires in COVID-19 (dated by TCRdb to the early 2020s). Libraries were prepared through the immunoSEQ multiplex PCR assay. Drawn from immuneACCESS, this table holds only the in-frame rearrangements with V and J called that TCRdb kept. Clones are partly lost; checked studies trace under half to an unresolved V gene and leave the rest unexplained. The sample table holds approximately 150,000 clones, of which more than 75% were seen once. Roughly 2.3% of the sample comes from the top ten. Material for sequencing was peripheral blood. These receptor sequences come from a man between 65 and 85 years old with acute or convalescent COVID-19.

The chain combines TRBV18 with TRBJ2-2; TRBD1 might be the D (6 bases). The V gene's germline CDR1 is KGHSH and CDR2 LQKENI. The CDR3 runs to 16 residues. Trimming removed 4 bases from V and 1 base from J, with 13 bases in between. This chain's CDR3 is CASSRNTQGNTGELFF. The CDR3 DNA reads TGTGCCAGCTCACGGAATACACAGGGGAACACCGGGGAGCTGTTTTTT.

The chain links TRBV28 to TRBJ1-6; 7 nucleotides match TRBD1. J was trimmed by 5 bases and V by 6 bases; bases with no gene match: 4. The CDR3 is made up of 14 amino acids. Germline values: CDR1 MDHEN, CDR2 SYDVKM. The CDR3 sequence: CASSPGQHNSPLHF. The CDR3, as DNA: TGTGCCAGCAGCCCGGGACAGCATAATTCACCCCTCCACTTT.

The rearrangement joins TRBV5-1 to TRBJ1-2; D is undetermined. The CDR3 is made up of 13 amino acids. Trimming shortened V by 0 bases and J by 8 bases, and 11 bases separated the two germline ends. Germline loops: CDR1 SGHRS, CDR2 YFSETQ. CDR3 residues: CASSLGQVRGYTF. CDR3 DNA sequence: TGCGCCAGCAGCTTGGGGCAGGTACGGGGCTACACCTTC.

This clone was seen only once. The chain couples TRBV25-1 to TRBJ2-5; the match to TRBD1 covers 7 bases. V was clipped by 6 bases and J by 0 bases; unmatched bases: 7. Germline V gene lookup returns CDR1 MGHDK and CDR2 SYGVNS. The CDR3 covers 15 residues. The CDR3 DNA sequence: TGTGCCAGCAGCCAGACAGGGACCTACCAAGAGACCCAGTACTTC. Translated, it gives CASSQTGTYQETQYF.

The chain is built from TRBV5-1 and TRBJ2-5, with D possibly TRBD2 on 7 matching bases. The CDR3 runs 16 residues. Trimming stripped 4 bases from V and 5 bases from J, with 21 bases between. CDR1 and CDR2 from the germline V gene are SGHRS and YFSETQ. The CDR3 loop reads CASSLGGGRGQETQYF. The CDR3 coding sequence is TGCGCCAGCAGCCTGGGGGGGGGCCGGGGCCAGGAGACCCAGTACTTC.

This sequence joins TRBV7-3 and TRBJ2-1; 7 bases fit TRBD2. Germline loops: CDR1 SGHTA, CDR2 FQGTGA. CDR3 length: 15 residues. Unmatched junction bases numbered 3, after V lost 1 base and J lost 3 bases. This CDR3 is CASSLSPGGYNEQFF. In nucleotides, the CDR3 is TGTGCCAGCAGCTTAAGTCCGGGGGGCTACAATGAGCAGTTCTTC.

About this clone itself: In the same sample, other DNA sequences code for this CDR3. The chain joins TRBV3-1 (or the pseudogene TRBV3-2) to TRBJ1-6; D is possibly TRBD1 (5 bases). V was shortened by 0 bases and J by 8 bases, with 8 bases between the two germline ends. CDR3 size: 14 residues. CDR1 and CDR2 from the germline V gene are LGHDT and YNNKEL (reference sequence). The CDR3 sequence: CASSQDRDYSPLHF. The CDR3, as DNA: TGTGCCAGCAGCCAAGATAGGGACTATTCACCCCTCCACTTT.

The chain couples TRBV6-6 to TRBJ2-2; 7 nucleotides match TRBD2. The CDR3 extends over 15 amino acids. Unmatched junction bases numbered 8, after V lost 7 bases and J lost 3 bases. CDR1 is MNHNY and CDR2 is SVGAGI in the germline V gene (reference sequence). CDR3 in amino acids: CASIQSGAYTGELFF. The CDR3 DNA reads TGTGCCAGCATCCAAAGCGGGGCGTACACCGGGGAGCTGTTTTTT.

This clone has just one count. The CDR3: CASSLNGHGNTEAFF. As DNA, the CDR3 is TGCGCCAGCAGCTTGAACGGACACGGGAACACTGAAGCTTTCTTT. The chain carries TRBV5-1 and TRBJ1-1; D is perhaps TRBD1 (5 bases). V was pared by 1 base and J by 1 base, with 11 bases between. Germline V gene lookup returns CDR1 SGHRS and CDR2 YFSETQ. This CDR3 has 15 amino acids.

V gene TRBV6-5 combines with J gene TRBJ2-7; 9 bases line up with TRBD1. This CDR3 has 16 residues. CDR1 MNHEY and CDR2 SVGAGI come from the germline V gene. Unmatched junction bases numbered 12, after V lost 4 bases and J lost 5 bases. CDR3 nucleotide sequence: TGTGCCAGCAGTTCCACAGTGACAGGGGGAGTTAACGAGCAGTACTTC. Protein product: CASSSTVTGGVNEQYF.

The V call is TRBV6-1, the J call TRBJ2-7; 9 bases line up with TRBD2. This CDR3 is 19 amino acids long. Germline CDR1 and CDR2: MNHNS and SASEGT. With V trimmed by 3 bases and J by 1 base, 16 bases remained unmatched. The CDR3 here is CASSDPPHSGGRMSYEQYF. The CDR3 DNA follows: TGTGCCAGCAGTGACCCCCCCCACAGCGGGGGGCGGATGTCCTACGAGCAGTACTTC.

The V gene is TRBV19, the J gene TRBJ1-6; 7 nucleotides agree with TRBD1. CDR1 and CDR2 (germline): LNHDA, SQIVND (reference sequence). J gave up 6 bases and V 3 bases, and 5 bases lay outside the gene matches. CDR3 length equals 15 residues. CDR3 loop: CASSILGQTNSPLHF. Here the CDR3 DNA reads TGTGCCAGTAGTATCTTGGGACAGACTAATTCACCCCTCCACTTT.

This sequence joins TRBV29-1 and TRBJ2-3; D call uncertain. V dropped 2 bases and J dropped 9 bases, with 12 bases sitting between them. Germline lookup yields CDR1 SQVTM and CDR2 ANQGSEA. CDR3 length: 12 amino acids. The CDR3 reads CSVEIQSLTQYF. The DNA of the CDR3 is TGCAGCGTTGAAATCCAAAGCTTAACGCAGTATTTT.

The chain couples TRBV7-8 to TRBJ2-7; a weak D match, TRBD2 (6 bases). Looked up from germline, CDR1 is SGHVS and CDR2 is FQNEAQ. V lost 1 base and J 2 bases, leaving 12 bases between the germline ends. The CDR3 is made up of 15 amino acids. Here the CDR3 DNA reads TGTGCCAGCAGCTTAGGGTTTGGACTAACCTACGAGCAGTACTTC. Translating gives CASSLGFGLTYEQYF. The entire variable domain, with the rest obtained from reference TRBV7-8 and TRBJ2-7, is as follows: GAGVSQSPRYKVAKRGQDVALRCDPISGHVSLFWYQQALGQGPEFLTYFQNEAQLDKSGLPSDRFFAERPEGSVSTLKIQRTQQEDSAVYLCASSLGFGLTYEQYFGPGTRLTVT.

DNA of the CDR3: TGTGCCAGCAGCCCCGGGACAGGGGTGACTGAAGCTTTCTTT. Protein: CASSPGTGVTEAFF. J is TRBJ1-1 and V is TRBV5-4; 10 bases are a match to TRBD1. The CDR3 is 14 residues long. Germline trimming cut 4 bases from V and 5 bases from J; bases unmatched to any gene: 5. CDR1 and CDR2 (germline): SGHNT, YYREEE (reference sequence).

The chain links TRBV5-1 to TRBJ1-4, with TRBD1 identical over 9 bases. Germline CDR1 SGHRS, CDR2 YFSETQ. The J segment lost 8 bases and the V segment lost 5 bases, leaving 7 bases of the junction unmatched. The CDR3 runs 14 residues. The CDR3 spells CASRATGGEEKLFF. The CDR3, as DNA: TGCGCCAGCAGAGCTACAGGGGGCGAGGAAAAACTGTTTTTT.

The rearrangement links TRBV7-8 to TRBJ2-2; no clear D. V shed 5 bases and J shed 4 bases, with 11 bases lying between them. Per germline, CDR1 SGHVS and CDR2 FQNEAQ. This CDR3 is 14 amino acids long. The CDR3 DNA follows: TGTGCCAGCAGCATTTGGGCATCCACCGGGGAGCTGTTTTTT. Translated, it gives CASSIWASTGELFF.

This chain connects TRBV5-6 to TRBJ2-2; the D is unclear. Germline assignment: CDR1 SGHDT and CDR2 YYEEEE. This CDR3 comprises 16 residues. The ends were cut back, 0 bases at V and 1 base at J, with 10 bases in the middle. For the CDR3, the DNA is TGTGCCAGCAGCTTGGCCTATCGGAGGAACACCGGGGAGCTGTTTTTT. This codes for CASSLAYRRNTGELFF. The full variable domain, completed using reference TRBV5-6 and TRBJ2-2, is DAGVTQSPTHLIKTRGQQVTLRCSPKSGHDTVSWYQQALGQGPQFIFQYYEEEERQRGNFPDRFSGHQFPNYSSELNVNALLLGDSALYLCASSLAYRRNTGELFFGEGSRLTVL.

This clone appeared a single time. The gene calls are TRBV2 and TRBJ1-3, with a tentative D call TRBD1 (5 bases). The V end was cut by 7 bases, the J end by 3 bases, with 10 bases between. Germline V gives CDR1 SNHLY, CDR2 FYNNEI. The CDR3 sequence is 13 residues long. CDR3 loop: CASNSGGGNTIYF. CDR3 bases: TGTGCCAGCAACTCCGGGGGTGGAAACACCATATATTTT.

The V gene is TRBV28, the J gene TRBJ1-5; TRBD1 aligns across 8 bases. The CDR3 spans 18 residues. Unmatched junction bases numbered 16, after V lost 3 bases and J lost 6 bases. Germline CDR1 and CDR2: MDHEN and SYDVKM. CDR3 in amino acids: CASSLEHRTGTAAQPQHF. As DNA, the CDR3 is TGTGCCAGCAGTTTGGAACATAGGACAGGGACGGCTGCTCAGCCCCAGCATTTT.

CDR3 DNA: TGTGCCAGCAGCCGAGGGGACAACCGGGGAAAGTACTTC. Encoded protein: CASSRGDNRGKYF. The rearrangement joins TRBV12-3 or TRBV12-4 to TRBJ2-5; a possible D gene is TRBD1 (6 bases). The CDR3 loop spans 13 amino acids. V was clipped by 6 bases and J by 12 bases, with 20 bases between them.

CDR3: CASSSGGRPETQYF. CDR3 bases: TGTGCCAGCAGTAGCGGGGGTCGTCCGGAGACCCAGTACTTC. The chain links TRBV11-2 to TRBJ2-5, with 9 bases fitting TRBD2. Trimming cost V 6 bases and J 5 bases; bases outside gene matches: 7. The CDR3 spans 14 residues. The germline V gene encodes CDR1 SGHAT and CDR2 FQNNGV.

The chain employs TRBV28 and TRBJ2-1, with TRBD2 matching 8 bases. Trimming removed 2 bases from V and 1 base from J; junction bases left unmatched: 1. This CDR3 region has 15 residues. Germline V gene lookup returns CDR1 MDHEN and CDR2 SYDVKM. The CDR3 loop is CASSLAGGSYNEQFF. For the CDR3, the DNA is TGTGCCAGCAGTTTAGCGGGAGGATCCTACAATGAGCAGTTCTTC.

This chain links TRBV28 with TRBJ1-2; D ambiguous. This CDR3 is built from 15 residues. CDR1 and CDR2 (germline): MDHEN, SYDVKM. V was pared by 3 bases and J by 4 bases, with 15 bases between. Here the CDR3 reads CASSFLGGYGYGYTF. The CDR3 DNA follows: TGTGCCAGCAGTTTCCTCGGCGGGTATGGCTATGGCTACACCTTC.

The chain couples TRBV19 to TRBJ2-4; no clear D gene. The CDR3 length is 15 residues. V lost 6 bases to trimming and J lost 6 bases, with 18 bases between them. The germline V gene has CDR1 LNHDA and CDR2 SQIVND (reference sequence). The CDR3 is CASSLDFFDSNIQYF. The CDR3, as DNA: TGTGCCAGTAGCCTTGACTTTTTCGACTCAAACATTCAGTACTTC.

The chain has TRBV23-1 and TRBJ1-1; D is unresolved. TRBV23-1 is placed among ORFs of uncertain function. V dropped 0 bases and J dropped 4 bases, with 24 bases sitting between them. The CDR3 extends over 19 amino acids. The CDR3: CASSQSIQSPPHLPTEAFF. The DNA of the CDR3 is TGCGCCAGCAGTCAATCGATTCAGTCGCCCCCACATCTCCCCACTGAAGCTTTCTTT.

This chain joins TRBV18 and TRBJ2-7; a possible D gene is TRBD1 (6 bases). Germline V gives CDR1 KGHSH, CDR2 LQKENI. This CDR3 comprises 15 residues. The V gene lost 4 bases and the J gene lost 3 bases, with 16 bases spanning the gap. The CDR3 DNA sequence: TGTGCCAGCTCACTAAACCGGGACACCTACTACGAGCAGTACTTC. This encodes CASSLNRDTYYEQYF.

There are a few counts of this clone. V usage is TRBV19 and J usage is TRBJ2-5; 9 nucleotides match TRBD1. The trim removed 11 bases at V and 2 bases at J, leaving 9 bases unmatched. The germline CDR1 and CDR2 sequences are LNHDA and SQIVND (reference sequence). The CDR3 length is 14 residues. The CDR3 spells CAPPDRGSQETQYF. CDR3 DNA sequence: TGTGCCCCCCCGGACAGGGGCTCACAAGAGACCCAGTACTTC.

The chain carries TRBV21-1 and TRBJ2-1; no DNA check was done on the table's D call, TRBD2. TRBV21-1 is listed as a pseudogene. The CDR3 sequence is 19 residues long. Here the CDR3 reads CASSKTGMGLSRSYNEQFF. CDR3 DNA: TGTGCCAGCAGCAAAACGGGAATGGGTCTATCACGGTCCTACAATGAGCAGTTCTTC.